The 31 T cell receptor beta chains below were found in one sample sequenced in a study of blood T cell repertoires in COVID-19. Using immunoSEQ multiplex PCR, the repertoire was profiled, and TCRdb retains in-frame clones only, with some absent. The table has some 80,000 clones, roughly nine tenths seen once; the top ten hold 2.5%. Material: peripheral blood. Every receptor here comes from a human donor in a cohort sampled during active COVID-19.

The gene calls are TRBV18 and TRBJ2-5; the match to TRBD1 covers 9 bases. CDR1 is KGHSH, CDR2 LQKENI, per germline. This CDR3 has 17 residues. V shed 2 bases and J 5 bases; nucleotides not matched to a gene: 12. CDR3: CASSPWSKQGAEETQYF. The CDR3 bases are TGTGCCAGCTCACCATGGTCAAAACAGGGGGCAGAGGAGACCCAGTACTTC.

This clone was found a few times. CDR3 DNA sequence: TGTGCCAGTAGTATCGGGGGGAGGGCCGTAGATACGCAGTATTTT. Encoded protein: CASSIGGRAVDTQYF. The chain recombines TRBV19 with TRBJ2-3, with 7 bases aligning to TRBD2. The ends lost 3 bases at V and 5 bases at J; junction bases unmatched: 8. The CDR3 totals 15 residues. CDR1 and CDR2 from the germline V gene are LNHDA and SQIVND (reference sequence).

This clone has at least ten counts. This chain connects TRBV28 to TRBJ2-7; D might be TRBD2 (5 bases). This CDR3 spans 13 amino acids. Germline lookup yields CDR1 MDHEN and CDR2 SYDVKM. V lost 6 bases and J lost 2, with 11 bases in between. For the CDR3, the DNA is TGTGCCAGCAGGCGGACTTACCCCTACGAGCAGTACTTC. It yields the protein CASRRTYPYEQYF.

CDR3 region: CASSPSGSSYEQYF. CDR3 coding DNA: TGTGCCAGCAGTCCTAGCGGGAGCTCCTACGAGCAGTACTTC. The gene calls are TRBV6-5 and TRBJ2-7; 10 nucleotides line up with TRBD2. V gave up 5 bases and J gave up 0 bases; unmatched junction bases: 1. In germline, CDR1 is MNHEY, CDR2 SVGAGI. The CDR3 is 14 amino acids.

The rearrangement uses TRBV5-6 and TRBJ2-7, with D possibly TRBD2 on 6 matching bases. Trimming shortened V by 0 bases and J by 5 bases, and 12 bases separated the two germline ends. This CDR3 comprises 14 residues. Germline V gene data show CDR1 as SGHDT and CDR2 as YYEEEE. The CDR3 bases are TGTGCCAGCAGCTTGGTGGAGGGTTTTCACGAGCAGTACTTC. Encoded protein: CASSLVEGFHEQYF.

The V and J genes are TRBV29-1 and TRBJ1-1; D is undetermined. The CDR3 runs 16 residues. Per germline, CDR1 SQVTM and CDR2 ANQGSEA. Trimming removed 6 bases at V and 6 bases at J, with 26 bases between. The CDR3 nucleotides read TGCAGCGTCCCGGGGAGCTCTAGAAGGGAAGTGCCTGAAGCTTTCTTT. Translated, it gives CSVPGSSRREVPEAFF. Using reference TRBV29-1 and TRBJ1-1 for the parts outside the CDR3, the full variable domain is SAVISQKPSRDICQRGTSLTIQCQVDSQVTMMFWYRQQPGQSLTLIATANQGSEATYESGFVIDKFPISRPNLTFSTLTVSNMSPEDSSIYLCSVPGSSRREVPEAFFGQGTRLTVV.

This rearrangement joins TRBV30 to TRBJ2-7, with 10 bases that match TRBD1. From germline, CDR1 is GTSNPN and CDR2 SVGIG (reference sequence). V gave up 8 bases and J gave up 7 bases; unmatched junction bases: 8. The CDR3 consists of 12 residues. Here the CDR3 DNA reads TGTGCCCGTGGACAGGGGGTCAAGGAGCAGTACTTC. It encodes CARGQGVKEQYF.

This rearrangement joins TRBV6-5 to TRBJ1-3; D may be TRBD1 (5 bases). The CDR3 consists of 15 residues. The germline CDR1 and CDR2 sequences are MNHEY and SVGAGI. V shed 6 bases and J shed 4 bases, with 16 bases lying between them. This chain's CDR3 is CASSPPGGAGNTIYF. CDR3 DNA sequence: TGTGCCAGCAGCCCGCCCGGCGGGGCCGGAAACACCATATATTTT.

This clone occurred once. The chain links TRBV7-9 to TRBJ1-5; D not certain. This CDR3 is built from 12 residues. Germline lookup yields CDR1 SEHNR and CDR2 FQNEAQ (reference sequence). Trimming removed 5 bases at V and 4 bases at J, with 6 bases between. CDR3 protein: CASSPDNQPQHF. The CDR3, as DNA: TGTGCCAGCAGCCCAGATAATCAGCCCCAGCATTTT.

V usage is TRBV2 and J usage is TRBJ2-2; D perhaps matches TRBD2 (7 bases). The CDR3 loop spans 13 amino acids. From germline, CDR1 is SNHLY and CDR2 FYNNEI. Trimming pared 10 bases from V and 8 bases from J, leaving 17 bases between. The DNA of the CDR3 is TGTGCCACCAGAGGGGGGGAGGATGGGGAGCTGTTTTTT. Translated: CATRGGEDGELFF.

Here the CDR3 DNA reads TGTGCCAGCAGCCTCGGGACTAGCGGGCTCAACAATGAGCAGTTCTTC. Translating it yields CASSLGTSGLNNEQFF. The chain recombines TRBV4-2 with TRBJ2-1, with TRBD2 identical over 12 bases. The CDR3 spans 16 residues. From germline, CDR1 is LGHNA and CDR2 YNFKEQ. Trimming cost V 4 bases and J 5 bases; bases outside gene matches: 6.

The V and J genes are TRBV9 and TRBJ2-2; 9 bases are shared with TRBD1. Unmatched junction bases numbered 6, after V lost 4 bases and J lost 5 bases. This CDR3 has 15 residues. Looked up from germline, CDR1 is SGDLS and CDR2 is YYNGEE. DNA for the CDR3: TGTGCCAGCAGCCCAGGACAGGGGAGGACCGGGGAGCTGTTTTTT. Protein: CASSPGQGRTGELFF. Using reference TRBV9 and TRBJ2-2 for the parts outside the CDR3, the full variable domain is DSGVTQTPKHLITATGQRVTLRCSPRSGDLSVYWYQQSLDQGLQFLIQYYNGEERAKGNILERFSAQQFPDLHSELNLSSLELGDSALYFCASSPGQGRTGELFFGEGSRLTVL.

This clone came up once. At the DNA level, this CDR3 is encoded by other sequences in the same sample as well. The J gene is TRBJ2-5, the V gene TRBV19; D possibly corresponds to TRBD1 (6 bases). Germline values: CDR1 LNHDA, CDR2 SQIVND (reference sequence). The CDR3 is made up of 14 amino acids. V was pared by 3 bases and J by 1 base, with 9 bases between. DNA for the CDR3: TGTGCCAGTAGTATGGGGGCAGGCCAAGAGACCCAGTACTTC. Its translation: CASSMGAGQETQYF. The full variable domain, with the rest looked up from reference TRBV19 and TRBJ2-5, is DGGITQSPKYLFRKEGQNVTLSCEQNLNHDAMYWYRQDPGQGLRLIYYSQIVNDFQKGDIAEGYSVSREKKESFPLTVTSAQKNPTAFYLCASSMGAGQETQYFGPGTRLLVL.

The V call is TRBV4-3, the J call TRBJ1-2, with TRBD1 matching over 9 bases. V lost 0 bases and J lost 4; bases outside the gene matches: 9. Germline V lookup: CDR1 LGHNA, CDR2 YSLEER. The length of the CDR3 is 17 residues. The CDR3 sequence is CASSQDPRGQGVYGYTF. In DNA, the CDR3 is TGCGCCAGCAGCCAAGACCCTAGGGGACAGGGAGTCTATGGCTACACCTTC.

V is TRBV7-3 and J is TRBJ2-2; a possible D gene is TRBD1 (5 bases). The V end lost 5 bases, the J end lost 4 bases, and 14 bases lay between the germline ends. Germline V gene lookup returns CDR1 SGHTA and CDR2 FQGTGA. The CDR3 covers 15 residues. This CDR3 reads CASSRDQRGTGELFF. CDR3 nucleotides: TGTGCCAGCAGCCGCGACCAAAGGGGCACCGGGGAGCTGTTTTTT.

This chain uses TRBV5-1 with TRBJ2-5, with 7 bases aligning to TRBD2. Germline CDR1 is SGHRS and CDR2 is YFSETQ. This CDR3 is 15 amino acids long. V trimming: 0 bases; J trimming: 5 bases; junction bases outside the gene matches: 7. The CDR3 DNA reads TGCGCCAGCAGCTTGGGACAGTCGCGGGGGGAGACCCAGTACTTC. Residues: CASSLGQSRGETQYF.

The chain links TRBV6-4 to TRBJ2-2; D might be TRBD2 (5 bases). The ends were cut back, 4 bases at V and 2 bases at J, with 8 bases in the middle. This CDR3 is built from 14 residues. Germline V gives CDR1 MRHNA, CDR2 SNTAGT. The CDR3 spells CASSASSNTGELFF. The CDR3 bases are TGTGCCAGCAGTGCTAGCAGTAACACCGGGGAGCTGTTTTTT.

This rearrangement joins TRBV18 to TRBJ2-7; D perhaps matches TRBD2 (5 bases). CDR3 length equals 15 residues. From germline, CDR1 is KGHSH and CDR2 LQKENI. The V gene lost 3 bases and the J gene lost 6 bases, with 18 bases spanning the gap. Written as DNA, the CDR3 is TGTGCCAGCTCACCCACCGCGGGTCGGATGAGCGAGCAGTACTTC. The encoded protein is CASSPTAGRMSEQYF.

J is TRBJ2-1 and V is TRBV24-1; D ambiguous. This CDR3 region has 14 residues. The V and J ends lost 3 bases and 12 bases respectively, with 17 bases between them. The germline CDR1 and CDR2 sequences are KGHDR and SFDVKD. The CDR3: CATSDPKGPSRQFF. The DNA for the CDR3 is TGTGCCACCAGTGATCCTAAAGGCCCTAGTAGGCAGTTCTTC.

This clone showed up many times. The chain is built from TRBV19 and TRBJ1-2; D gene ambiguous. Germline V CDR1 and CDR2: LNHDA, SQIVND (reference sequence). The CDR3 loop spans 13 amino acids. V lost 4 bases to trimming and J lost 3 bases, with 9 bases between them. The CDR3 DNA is TGTGCCAGTAGTAGCAGGTTAGACTATGGCTACACCTTC. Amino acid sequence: CASSSRLDYGYTF.

DNA of the CDR3: TGTGCCAGCTCACCCGTCTCTAAAGGGGGCGACTATGGCTACACCTTC. It yields the protein CASSPVSKGGDYGYTF. V is TRBV18 and J is TRBJ1-2, with 7 bases that match TRBD1. The CDR3 sequence is 16 residues long. CDR1 and CDR2 (germline): KGHSH, LQKENI. V was clipped by 3 bases and J by 3 bases; unmatched bases: 10.

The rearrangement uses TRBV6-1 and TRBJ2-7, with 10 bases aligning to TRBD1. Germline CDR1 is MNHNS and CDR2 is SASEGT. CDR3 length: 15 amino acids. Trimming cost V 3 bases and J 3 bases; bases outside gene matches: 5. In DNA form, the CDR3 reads TGTGCCAGCAGTGACGGGGACAGGGGAGACTACGAGCAGTACTTC. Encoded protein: CASSDGDRGDYEQYF.

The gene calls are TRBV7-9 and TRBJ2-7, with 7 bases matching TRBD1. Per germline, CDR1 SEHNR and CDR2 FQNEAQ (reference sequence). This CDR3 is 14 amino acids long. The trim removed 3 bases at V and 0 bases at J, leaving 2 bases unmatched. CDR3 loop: CASSFRDSSYEQYF. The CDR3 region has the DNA TGTGCCAGCAGCTTCCGGGACAGCTCCTACGAGCAGTACTTC. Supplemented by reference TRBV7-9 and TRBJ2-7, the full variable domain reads DTGVSQNPRHKITKRGQNVTFRCDPISEHNRLYWYRQTLGQGPEFLTYFQNEAQLEKSRLLSDRFSAERPKGSFSTLEIQRTEQGDSAMYLCASSFRDSSYEQYFGPGTRLTVT.

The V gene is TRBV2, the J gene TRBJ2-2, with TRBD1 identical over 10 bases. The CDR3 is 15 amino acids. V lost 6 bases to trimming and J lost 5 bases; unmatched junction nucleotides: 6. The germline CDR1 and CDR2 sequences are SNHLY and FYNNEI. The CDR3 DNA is TGTGCCAGCAGCTCGGGACAGGGGAGAACCGGGGAGCTGTTTTTT. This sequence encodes CASSSGQGRTGELFF.

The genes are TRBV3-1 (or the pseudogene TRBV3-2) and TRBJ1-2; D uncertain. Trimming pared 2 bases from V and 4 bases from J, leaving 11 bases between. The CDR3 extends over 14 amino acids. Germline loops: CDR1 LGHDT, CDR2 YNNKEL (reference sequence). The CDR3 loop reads CASSQIPSGYGYTF. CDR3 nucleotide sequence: TGTGCCAGCAGCCAAATCCCTTCGGGCTATGGCTACACCTTC.

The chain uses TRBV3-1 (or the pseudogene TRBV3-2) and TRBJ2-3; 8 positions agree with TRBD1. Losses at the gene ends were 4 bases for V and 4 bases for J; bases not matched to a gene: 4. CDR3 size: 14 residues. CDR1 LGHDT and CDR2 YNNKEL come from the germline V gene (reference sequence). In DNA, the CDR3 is TGTGCCAGCAGCCGTCGACAGGGGCCAGATACGCAGTATTTT. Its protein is CASSRRQGPDTQYF.

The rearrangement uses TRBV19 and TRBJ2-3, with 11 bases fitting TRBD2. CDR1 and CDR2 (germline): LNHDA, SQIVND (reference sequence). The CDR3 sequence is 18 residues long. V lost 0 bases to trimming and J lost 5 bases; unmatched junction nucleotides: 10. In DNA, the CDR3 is TGTGCCAGTAGTATAGATCGTAGTAGGCTAGCGGGAGGAGATACGCAGTATTTT. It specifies CASSIDRSRLAGGDTQYF. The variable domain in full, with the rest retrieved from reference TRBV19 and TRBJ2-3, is DGGITQSPKYLFRKEGQNVTLSCEQNLNHDAMYWYRQDPGQGLRLIYYSQIVNDFQKGDIAEGYSVSREKKESFPLTVTSAQKNPTAFYLCASSIDRSRLAGGDTQYFGPGTRLTVL.

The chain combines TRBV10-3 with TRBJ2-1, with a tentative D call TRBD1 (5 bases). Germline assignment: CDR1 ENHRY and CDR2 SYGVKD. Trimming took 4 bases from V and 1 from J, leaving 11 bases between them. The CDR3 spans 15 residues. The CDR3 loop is CAISGTGTSYNEQFF. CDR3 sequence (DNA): TGTGCCATCAGTGGAACAGGTACTTCCTACAATGAGCAGTTCTTC.

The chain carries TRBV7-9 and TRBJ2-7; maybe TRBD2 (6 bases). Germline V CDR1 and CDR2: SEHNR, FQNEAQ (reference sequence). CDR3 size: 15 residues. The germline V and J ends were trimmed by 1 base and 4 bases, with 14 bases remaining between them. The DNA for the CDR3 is TGTGCCAGCAGCTTAGGGGCGGGACTGAAATACGAGCAGTACTTC. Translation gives CASSLGAGLKYEQYF.

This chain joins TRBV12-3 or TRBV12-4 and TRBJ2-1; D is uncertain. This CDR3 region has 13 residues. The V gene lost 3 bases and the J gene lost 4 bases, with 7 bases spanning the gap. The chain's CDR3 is CASSFNGYNEQFF. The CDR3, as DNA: TGTGCCAGCAGTTTCAACGGGTACAATGAGCAGTTCTTC.

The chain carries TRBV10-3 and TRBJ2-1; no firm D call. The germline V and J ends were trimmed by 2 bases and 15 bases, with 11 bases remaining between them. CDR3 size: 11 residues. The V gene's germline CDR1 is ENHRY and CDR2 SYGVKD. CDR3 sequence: CAISEAGLWFF. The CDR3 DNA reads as TGTGCCATCAGTGAGGCAGGATTGTGGTTCTTC.